The present TCR beta chain was sequenced within a study of shared clonotypes between healthy human individuals. About the study: The study drew on a couple of women and three men aged 18 to 49 as donors. General study points: Despite large depth, sorted-subset datasets appeared incompletely sequenced. The donor pool, a small one, limited the genetic and exposure-history diversity represented.

This clone was detected only once. Its specificity is not known. Source study methods: Junction-only sequences produced by ImmunoSEQ had no quality scores, so filtering differed. The data were produced by immunoSEQ multiplex PCR, yet TCRdb's version contains in-frame clones alone and is incomplete. The D gene and trimming were derived from the DNA, and the V and J assignments and clone size from that table. The sample consists of a few hundred thousand clones, around 67% of them appearing once. The CDR3 has 14 residues. Germline V gene sequence: CDR1 MNHNY, CDR2 SVGAGI (reference sequence). The V gene lost 6 bases and the J gene lost 4 bases, with 13 bases spanning the gap.

This chain joins TRBV6-6 and TRBJ2-1; the D gene is possibly TRBD1 (5 bases). The clonotype originates from a man aged 30-40 years in good health. The sample comprised memory CD4+ T cells sorted from blood. The subset denotes: CD45RA-negative fraction. CDR3 sequence (DNA): TGTGCCAGCAGAGACAGAGGAACATACAATGAGCAGTTCTTC. Protein: CASRDRGTYNEQFF.